This TCR beta chain stems from a study of prognosis after radiotherapy for stage I lung cancer. The overall study: Stage I non-small cell lung cancer patients were enrolled in Nanjing, China. This enrollment took place between 2018 and January 2019.

On two occasions, one at each of two time points, about 6 milliliters of peripheral blood were drawn. This clonotype was counted once. Its antigen is as yet unknown. A much larger clone is a single base away; this may be a read error. Germline lookup yields CDR1 DFQATT and CDR2 SNEGSKA (reference sequence). The CDR3 loop spans 12 amino acids. Using two-round multiplex PCR, the authors amplified TCR beta CDR3 from genomic DNA. Round one of PCR was performed, and it used primers specific to each TRBV and TRBJ gene. Each CDR3 protein gets one entry after TCRdb re-called the multiplex PCR reads with MiXCR. This sample has fewer than 65,000 distinct CDR3 sequences, with less than 35% found just once. Points from the study as a whole: Patients' TRBV and TRBJ gene usage reportedly differed by presence or absence of metastases.

The clonotype comes from a donor at least 50 years old with non-small cell lung cancer. V and J are TRBV20-1 and TRBJ2-5; D is possibly TRBD2 (5 bases). The sample here was PBMCs, taken before or after stereotactic body radiation therapy (not recorded which). Here the CDR3 DNA reads TGCAGTTCTAGTACGCGGGAAGAGACCCAGTACTTC. This codes for CSSSTREETQYF.